This T cell receptor (beta chain) was retrieved from a study of identical twins. Whole-study results and caveats: Conclusions came from cross-sectional statistical analysis, not from following the same donors. Analyses of zero insertions could be partly confounded by invariant MAIT and iNKT cells. With abundant cord blood beta clonotypes, insertions were fewer; memory repertoires showed no such pattern.

This clonotype was recorded a few times. Its specificity is not known. cDNA molecules carried unique molecular identifiers, and template switching added a universal primer site. TCRdb processed the 5' RACE reads anew with MiXCR; each CDR3 protein has one entry. The sample lists approximately 670,000 distinct CDR3 sequences; 6.1% were seen once. The CDR3 is 14 amino acids. V dropped 5 bases and J dropped 3 bases, with 16 bases sitting between them. Germline CDR1 reads DFQATT; CDR2 reads SNEGSKA (reference sequence). The V gene is TRBV20-1, the J gene TRBJ1-1; no clear D gene. Sample: naive T cells sorted from blood. This TCR was sampled from a man aged 18 to 29 in good health. In DNA, the CDR3 is TGCAGTGCTCTCCGCGGGTTACGAGACACTGAAGCTTTCTTT. Amino acid sequence: CSALRGLRDTEAFF.